A single sample gave rise to the 28 T cell receptor beta chains below, sequenced in a study of blood T cell repertoires in COVID-19. Profiling relied on immunoSEQ multiplex PCR, and the TCRdb table lists in-frame clones only, not all of them. Seen here are 45,000 or so clones, over 85% observed once, and the top ten hold 13%. The source material was peripheral blood. These TCRs come from a man of 80 years or more with acute or convalescent COVID-19.

This chain links TRBV4-2 with TRBJ1-3, with D possibly matching TRBD1 (5 bases). This CDR3 is built from 16 residues. V was cut by 4 bases and J by 7 bases, with 20 bases left in between. Looked up from germline, CDR1 is LGHNA and CDR2 is YNFKEQ. This CDR3 is CASSPRGVGRGNTIYF. In nucleotides, the CDR3 is TGTGCCAGCAGCCCGCGGGGGGTGGGCCGAGGTAACACCATATATTTT.

This clone appeared once. The chain links TRBV28 to TRBJ2-1; D unclear. The V end lost 7 bases, the J end lost 9 bases, and 10 bases lay between the germline ends. The germline V gene encodes CDR1 MDHEN and CDR2 SYDVKM. CDR3 size: 11 residues. The CDR3 loop is CASTELGEQFF. CDR3 sequence (DNA): TGTGCCAGCACGGAGCTAGGTGAGCAGTTCTTC. Combining the CDR3 with reference TRBV28 and TRBJ2-1 gives the whole variable domain DVKVTQSSRYLVKRTGEKVFLECVQDMDHENMFWYRQDPGLGLRLIYFSYDVKMKEKGDIPEGYSVSREKKERFSLILESASTNQTSMYLCASTELGEQFFGPGTRLTVL.

The chain has TRBV4-1 and TRBJ1-1; 10 nucleotides align to TRBD1. CDR1 and CDR2 from the germline V gene are MGHRA and YSYEKL. This CDR3 is 20 amino acids long. V shed 0 bases and J 4 bases; nucleotides not matched to a gene: 17. DNA of the CDR3: TGCGCCAGCAGCCAAGAAGGGGGGAGACAGGGGGCCCTACTTGTCACTGAAGCTTTCTTT. Its protein product is CASSQEGGRQGALLVTEAFF.

V and J are TRBV6-5 and TRBJ2-5; TRBD2 matches 8 bases. The J segment lost 2 bases and the V segment lost 6 bases, leaving 5 bases of the junction unmatched. The germline V gene has CDR1 MNHEY and CDR2 SVGAGI. CDR3 size: 14 residues. For the CDR3, the DNA is TGTGCCAGCAGCTTGGGACTAGATCAAGAGACCCAGTACTTC. This translates into CASSLGLDQETQYF.

The rearrangement joins TRBV9 to TRBJ1-4; D perhaps matches TRBD1 (5 bases). The V gene's germline CDR1 is SGDLS and CDR2 YYNGEE. The CDR3 length is 14 residues. V was shortened by 4 bases and J by 4 bases, with 11 bases between the two germline ends. CDR3 region: CASSPRGDNEKLFF. The CDR3 DNA reads as TGTGCCAGCAGCCCCCGGGGGGATAATGAAAAACTGTTTTTT.

The CDR3: CASSFQGKDNQPQHF. The CDR3 bases are TGTGCCAGCAGTTTCCAGGGGAAGGACAATCAGCCCCAGCATTTT. J is TRBJ1-5 and V is TRBV27; maybe TRBD1 (6 bases). Trimming shortened V by 3 bases and J by 3 bases, and 12 bases separated the two germline ends. Germline assignment: CDR1 MNHEY and CDR2 SMNVEV (reference sequence). The CDR3 has 15 amino acids.

This clone has a single count. This chain connects TRBV18 to TRBJ2-5; weak D call: TRBD2 (5 bases). In germline, CDR1 is KGHSH, CDR2 LQKENI. There are 14 residues in the CDR3. V lost 4 bases, J lost 5 bases, and 14 bases lay in between. CDR3 coding DNA: TGTGCCAGCTCACTCACGGGGAGTAGGGAGACCCAGTACTTC. This gives the protein CASSLTGSRETQYF.

This chain uses TRBV13 with TRBJ1-2, with D maybe TRBD1 (6 bases). The CDR3 covers 17 residues. The V end was cut by 5 bases, the J end by 1 base, with 20 bases between. Germline V gene lookup returns CDR1 PRHDT and CDR2 FYEKMQ (reference sequence). Here the CDR3 reads CASSPGVGRTVNYGYTF. In DNA, the CDR3 is TGTGCCAGCAGCCCAGGGGTAGGCCGGACAGTTAACTATGGCTACACCTTC.

The chain couples TRBV11-2 to TRBJ1-5; D perhaps matches TRBD1 (5 bases). The CDR3 contains 14 residues. V lost 3 bases and J 3 bases, leaving 9 bases between the germline ends. Germline CDR1 SGHAT, CDR2 FQNNGV. The CDR3 DNA sequence: TGTGCCAGCAGCTTGGACAACTACAATCAGCCCCAGCATTTT. This encodes CASSLDNYNQPQHF.

V and J are TRBV5-1 and TRBJ1-2, with 10 bases matching TRBD1. The CDR3 runs to 15 residues. The trim removed 0 bases at V and 4 bases at J, leaving 3 bases unmatched. The V gene's germline CDR1 is SGHRS and CDR2 YFSETQ. The CDR3 protein is CASSLGQGAFYGYTF. The CDR3, as DNA: TGCGCCAGCAGCTTGGGACAGGGGGCTTTCTATGGCTACACCTTC.

The chain joins TRBV7-9 to TRBJ1-5; D ambiguous. Germline CDR1 SEHNR, CDR2 FQNEAQ (reference sequence). Trimming took off 1 base at V and 4 bases at J, with 17 bases between the two ends. The CDR3 covers 17 residues. CDR3 region: CASSLGPGGGRNQPQHF. The CDR3 DNA reads TGTGCCAGCAGCTTAGGACCCGGAGGAGGCAGGAATCAGCCCCAGCATTTT.

CDR3 sequence: CASSSAAGALTSTDTQYF. The CDR3 DNA reads as TGCGCCAGCAGCTCCGCCGCAGGGGCCCTAACTAGCACAGATACGCAGTATTTT. The chain uses TRBV5-1 and TRBJ2-3, with D perhaps TRBD1 (6 bases). Germline-derived CDR1 and CDR2 are SGHRS and YFSETQ. This CDR3 region has 18 residues. The ends were cut back, 3 bases at V and 0 bases at J, with 20 bases in the middle.

This clone appeared once. The rearrangement joins TRBV29-1 to TRBJ1-5; no definite D call. Trimming left V 3 bases short and J 3 bases short, with 9 bases between. Germline loops: CDR1 SQVTM, CDR2 ANQGSEA. The CDR3 sequence is 13 residues long. CDR3 region: CSVEFGPNQPQHF. For the CDR3, the DNA is TGCAGCGTTGAGTTTGGGCCCAATCAGCCCCAGCATTTT.

The rearrangement joins TRBV10-2 to TRBJ2-7, with D perhaps matching TRBD1 (6 bases). CDR1 and CDR2 (germline): WSHSY, SAAADI. CDR3 length: 13 amino acids. Trimming took off 9 bases at V and 3 bases at J, with 15 bases between the two ends. The CDR3 DNA follows: TGCGCCAGTTCGACAGGCCTGATCTACGAGCAGTACTTC. Translated: CASSTGLIYEQYF.

CDR3 coding DNA: TGTGCCAGCAGCGCCGGGACAGGGGTCTACAATGAGCAGTTCTTC. Encoded protein: CASSAGTGVYNEQFF. This chain links TRBV9 with TRBJ2-1; 10 bases are shared with TRBD1. From germline, CDR1 is SGDLS and CDR2 YYNGEE. V was clipped by 3 bases and J by 3 bases; unmatched bases: 3. This CDR3 has 15 residues.

V and J are TRBV11-3 and TRBJ2-3; TRBD2 might be the D (6 bases). V lost 5 bases and J lost 1, with 13 bases in between. From germline, CDR1 is SGHNT and CDR2 YENEEA. This CDR3 region has 15 residues. The CDR3 nucleotides read TGTGCCAGCAGCCTTAGGAGGGGTGGCACAGATACGCAGTATTTT. The encoded protein is CASSLRRGGTDTQYF.

The chain links TRBV7-6 to TRBJ2-1; 8 bases fit TRBD2. CDR3 size: 15 residues. V was pared by 2 bases and J by 5 bases, with 5 bases of the junction left unmatched. Germline V gene data show CDR1 as SGHVS and CDR2 as FNYEAQ. The CDR3 bases are TGTGCCAGCAGCTTATCCAGCGGGGGTAACAATGAGCAGTTCTTC. Its protein product is CASSLSSGGNNEQFF.

The chain links TRBV3-1 (or the pseudogene TRBV3-2) to TRBJ1-2; D is ambiguous. The CDR3 has 12 amino acids. The V gene's germline CDR1 is LGHDT and CDR2 YNNKEL (reference sequence). Trimming removed 3 bases from V and 4 bases from J, with 6 bases in between. DNA of the CDR3: TGTGCCAGCAGCCAGGGAGCCTATGGCTACACCTTC. Translation gives CASSQGAYGYTF.

The chain uses TRBV12-5 and TRBJ2-3; the match to TRBD2 covers 12 bases. V dropped 1 base and J dropped 2; count of bases not matched to a gene: 7. The CDR3 is made up of 18 amino acids. Per the germline V gene, CDR1 is LGHNT and CDR2 is FRNRAP. The CDR3 sequence is CASGLGRLAGDPTDTQYF. The CDR3 DNA reads TGTGCTAGTGGTTTGGGCAGACTAGCGGGGGACCCCACAGATACGCAGTATTTT.

CDR3 residues: CASSWTINTEAFF. CDR3 coding DNA: TGTGCCAGCAGCTGGACAATTAACACTGAAGCTTTCTTT. V and J are TRBV7-3 and TRBJ1-1; the D gene is possibly TRBD1 (5 bases). Germline V lookup: CDR1 SGHTA, CDR2 FQGTGA. The CDR3 totals 13 residues. The V and J ends lost 4 bases and 2 bases respectively, with 8 bases between them.

The rearrangement links TRBV9 to TRBJ2-5; maybe TRBD2 (5 bases). The germline CDR1 and CDR2 sequences are SGDLS and YYNGEE. The V and J ends lost 0 bases and 0 bases respectively, with 15 bases between them. The CDR3 is made up of 17 amino acids. CDR3 sequence: CASSVGVGLPYQETQYF. In DNA, the CDR3 is TGTGCCAGCAGCGTAGGGGTTGGACTCCCGTACCAAGAGACCCAGTACTTC. Complete variable domain (other parts from reference TRBV9 and TRBJ2-5): DSGVTQTPKHLITATGQRVTLRCSPRSGDLSVYWYQQSLDQGLQFLIQYYNGEERAKGNILERFSAQQFPDLHSELNLSSLELGDSALYFCASSVGVGLPYQETQYFGPGTRLLVL.

The chain combines TRBV21-1 with TRBJ2-2; the table calls TRBD2, which could not be checked here. TRBV21-1 is flagged as a pseudogene. This CDR3 comprises 14 residues. The CDR3 DNA reads TGTGCCAGCAGCAGAAGCCCTGTCACCGGGGAGCTGTTTTTT. It specifies CASSRSPVTGELFF.

The rearrangement links TRBV5-1 to TRBJ2-2; a possible D gene is TRBD2 (6 bases). From germline, CDR1 is SGHRS and CDR2 YFSETQ. V lost 4 bases and J lost 6, with 16 bases in between. The CDR3 is 15 residues long. CDR3 bases: TGCGCCAGCAGCGATCTACCATCGGGGGCCGGGGAGCTGTTTTTT. Its protein is CASSDLPSGAGELFF.

This clone was observed a single time. Here the CDR3 reads CASSFGMRGSQETQYF. The CDR3 nucleotides are TGTGCCAGCAGTTTCGGCATGCGGGGGTCCCAAGAGACCCAGTACTTC. The gene calls are TRBV27 and TRBJ2-5; 7 nucleotides agree with TRBD2. The CDR3 spans 16 residues. The V and J ends lost 3 bases and 1 base, in that order; junction bases with no gene match: 8. The germline gives CDR1 MNHEY, CDR2 SMNVEV (reference sequence).

The V gene is TRBV9, the J gene TRBJ1-4; D call uncertain. The CDR3 has 17 residues. From germline, CDR1 is SGDLS and CDR2 YYNGEE. V was pared by 0 bases and J by 0 bases, with 12 bases between. The CDR3, as DNA: TGTGCCAGCAGCGTAGGGTATGGGCCTGCAACTAATGAAAAACTGTTTTTT. It specifies CASSVGYGPATNEKLFF.

The CDR3 loop is CASSLARGEQYF. As DNA, the CDR3 is TGTGCCAGCAGTTTAGCCCGGGGCGAGCAGTACTTC. The chain recombines TRBV12-3 or TRBV12-4 with TRBJ2-7; perhaps TRBD2 as D (5 bases). Trimming stripped 0 bases from V and 6 bases from J, with 6 bases between. This CDR3 is 12 amino acids long.

This chain joins TRBV7-2 and TRBJ1-2, with 7 positions matching TRBD1. Trimming removed 5 bases from V and 2 bases from J; junction bases left unmatched: 8. The CDR3 is 15 residues long. Germline V gene data show CDR1 as SGHTA and CDR2 as FQGNSA. In nucleotides, the CDR3 is TGTGCCAGCAGCCTGGGACAGACAAGCAACTATGGCTACACCTTC. Amino acids: CASSLGQTSNYGYTF.

This sequence joins TRBV28 and TRBJ2-1; weak D call: TRBD2 (7 bases). V dropped 2 bases and J dropped 4 bases, with 12 bases sitting between them. CDR3 length equals 15 residues. CDR1 is MDHEN, CDR2 SYDVKM, per germline. The CDR3 is CASSLRGGPYNEQFF. The CDR3 DNA is TGTGCCAGCAGTTTAAGGGGGGGGCCTTACAATGAGCAGTTCTTC.